This T cell receptor beta chain was identified in a study of PD-1 blockade in classical Hodgkin lymphoma. The ends lost 8 bases at V and 6 bases at J; junction bases unmatched: 9. The CDR3 is made up of 13 amino acids. Germline V gene lookup returns CDR1 MGHDK and CDR2 SYGVNS. Here immunoSEQ multiplex PCR was the method, and the copy in TCRdb shows in-frame clones only, minus some. The sample includes 90,000 or so clones, around 90% of them seen just once. Each of the patients experienced relapse following autologous stem cell transplantation, and their brentuximab vedotin exposure differed. The best responses consisted of complete response, partial response or progressive disease.

The chain has TRBV25-1 and TRBJ2-7; TRBD2 matches at 8 bases. This TCR derives from a human donor with classical Hodgkin lymphoma. This specimen consisted of peripheral blood mononuclear cells (PBMCs), obtained before the second cycle of nivolumab. CDR3 bases: TGTGCCAGCGGCGGGAGGTTGATGGGCGAGCAGTACTTC. Amino acids: CASGGRLMGEQYF.